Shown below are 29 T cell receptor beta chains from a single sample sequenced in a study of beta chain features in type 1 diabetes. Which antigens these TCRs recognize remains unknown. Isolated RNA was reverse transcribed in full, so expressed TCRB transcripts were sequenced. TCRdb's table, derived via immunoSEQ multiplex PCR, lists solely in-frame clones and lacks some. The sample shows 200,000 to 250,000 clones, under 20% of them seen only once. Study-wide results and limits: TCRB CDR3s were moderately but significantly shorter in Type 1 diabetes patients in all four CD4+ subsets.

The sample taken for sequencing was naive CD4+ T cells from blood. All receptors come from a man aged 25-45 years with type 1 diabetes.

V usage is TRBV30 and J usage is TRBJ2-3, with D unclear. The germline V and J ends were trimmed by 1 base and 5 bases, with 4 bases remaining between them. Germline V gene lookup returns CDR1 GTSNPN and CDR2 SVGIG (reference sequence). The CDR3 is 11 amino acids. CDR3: CAWSGGDTQYF. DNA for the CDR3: TGTGCCTGGAGTGGGGGAGATACGCAGTATTTT.

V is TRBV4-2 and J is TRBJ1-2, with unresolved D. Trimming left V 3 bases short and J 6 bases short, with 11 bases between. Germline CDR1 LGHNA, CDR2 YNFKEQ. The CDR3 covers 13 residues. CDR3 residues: CASSQTREHGYTF. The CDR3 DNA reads TGTGCCAGCAGCCAGACACGGGAGCATGGCTACACCTTC.

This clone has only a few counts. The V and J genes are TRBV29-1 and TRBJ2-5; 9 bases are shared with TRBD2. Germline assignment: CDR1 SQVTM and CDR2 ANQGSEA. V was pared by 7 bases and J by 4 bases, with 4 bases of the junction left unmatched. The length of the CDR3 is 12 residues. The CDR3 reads CSGVAGAETQYF. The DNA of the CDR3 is TGCAGCGGCGTAGCGGGAGCAGAGACCCAGTACTTC.

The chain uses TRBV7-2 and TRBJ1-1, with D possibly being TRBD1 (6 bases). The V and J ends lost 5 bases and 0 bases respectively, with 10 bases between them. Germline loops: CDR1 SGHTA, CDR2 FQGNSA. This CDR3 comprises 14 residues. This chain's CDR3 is CASSRGQLNTEAFF. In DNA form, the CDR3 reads TGTGCCAGCAGCCGAGGACAGTTGAACACTGAAGCTTTCTTT.

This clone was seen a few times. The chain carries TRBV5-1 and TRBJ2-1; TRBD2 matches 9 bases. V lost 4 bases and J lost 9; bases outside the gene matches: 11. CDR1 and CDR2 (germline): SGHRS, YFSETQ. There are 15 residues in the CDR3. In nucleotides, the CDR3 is TGCGCCAGCAGCCCACTAGCGGGCCGAGCCACTGAGCAGTTCTTC. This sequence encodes CASSPLAGRATEQFF.

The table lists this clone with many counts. DNA of the CDR3: TGCAGCGCCCCAGGTCCGGGGACCCAGTACTTC. Protein product: CSAPGPGTQYF. The rearrangement uses TRBV29-1 and TRBJ2-5; no reliable D call. V was cut by 7 bases and J by 7 bases, with 13 bases left in between. The CDR3 is made up of 11 amino acids. Germline-derived CDR1 and CDR2 are SQVTM and ANQGSEA.

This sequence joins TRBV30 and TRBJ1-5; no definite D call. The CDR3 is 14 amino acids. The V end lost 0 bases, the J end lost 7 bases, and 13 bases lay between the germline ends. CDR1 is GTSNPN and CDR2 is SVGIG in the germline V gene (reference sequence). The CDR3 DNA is TGTGCCTGGAGTGTAAGTAGACTTCTCCAGCCCCAGCATTTT. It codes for CAWSVSRLLQPQHF.

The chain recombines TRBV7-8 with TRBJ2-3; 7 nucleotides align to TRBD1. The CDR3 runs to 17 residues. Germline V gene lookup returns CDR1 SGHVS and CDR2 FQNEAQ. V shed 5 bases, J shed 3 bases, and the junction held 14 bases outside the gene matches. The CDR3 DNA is TGTGCCAGCAGCGGTCACCGACAGGGTCTTAGGACAGATACGCAGTATTTT. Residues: CASSGHRQGLRTDTQYF.

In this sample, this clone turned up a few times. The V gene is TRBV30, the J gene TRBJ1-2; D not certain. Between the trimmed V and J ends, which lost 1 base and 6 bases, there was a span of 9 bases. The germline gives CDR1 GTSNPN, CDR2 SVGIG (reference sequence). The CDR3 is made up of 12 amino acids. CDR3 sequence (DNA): TGTGCCTGGAGTGACCTGAGCAATGGCTACACCTTC. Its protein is CAWSDLSNGYTF.

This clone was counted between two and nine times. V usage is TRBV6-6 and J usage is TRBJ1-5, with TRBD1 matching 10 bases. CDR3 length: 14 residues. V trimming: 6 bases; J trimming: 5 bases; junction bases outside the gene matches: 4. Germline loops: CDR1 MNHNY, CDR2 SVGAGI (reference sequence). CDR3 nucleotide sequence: TGTGCCAGCAGCCAAGGGACAGGGGATCAGCCCCAGCATTTT. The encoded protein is CASSQGTGDQPQHF.

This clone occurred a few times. This CDR3 is CASSRVLNTEAFF. The CDR3 nucleotides read TGTGCCAGCAGCCGTGTTTTGAACACTGAAGCTTTCTTT. V and J are TRBV7-9 and TRBJ1-1; D unclear. The CDR3 consists of 13 residues. Trimming cost V 5 bases and J 0 bases, with 7 bases left between them. Per the germline V gene, CDR1 is SEHNR and CDR2 is FQNEAQ (reference sequence).

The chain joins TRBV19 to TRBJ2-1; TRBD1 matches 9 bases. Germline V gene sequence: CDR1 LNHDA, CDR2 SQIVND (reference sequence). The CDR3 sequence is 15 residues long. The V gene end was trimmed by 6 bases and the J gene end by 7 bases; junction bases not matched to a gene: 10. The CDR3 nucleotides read TGTGCCAGTAGGCCTCCGGGACAGGGCTTGAATGAGCAGTTCTTC. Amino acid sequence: CASRPPGQGLNEQFF.

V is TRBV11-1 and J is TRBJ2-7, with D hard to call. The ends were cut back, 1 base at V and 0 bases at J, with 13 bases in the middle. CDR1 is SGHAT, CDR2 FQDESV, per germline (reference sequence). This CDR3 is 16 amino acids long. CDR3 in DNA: TGTGCCAGCAGCTTAGTTCTCGGGCGGAGCTCCTACGAGCAGTACTTC. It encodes CASSLVLGRSSYEQYF.

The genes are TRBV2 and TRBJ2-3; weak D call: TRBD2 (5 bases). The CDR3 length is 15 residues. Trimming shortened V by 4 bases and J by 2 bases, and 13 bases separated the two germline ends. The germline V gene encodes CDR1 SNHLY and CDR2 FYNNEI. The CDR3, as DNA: TGTGCCAGCAGTGTGGTGCCGAGGGCCACAGATACGCAGTATTTT. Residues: CASSVVPRATDTQYF.

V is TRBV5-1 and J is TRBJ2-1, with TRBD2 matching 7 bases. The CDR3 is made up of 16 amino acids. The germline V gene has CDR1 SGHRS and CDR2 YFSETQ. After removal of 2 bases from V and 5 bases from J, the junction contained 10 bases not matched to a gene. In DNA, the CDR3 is TGCGCCAGCAGCTTCAGTGCTCCCGCGGGGGACAATGAGCAGTTCTTC. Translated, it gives CASSFSAPAGDNEQFF.

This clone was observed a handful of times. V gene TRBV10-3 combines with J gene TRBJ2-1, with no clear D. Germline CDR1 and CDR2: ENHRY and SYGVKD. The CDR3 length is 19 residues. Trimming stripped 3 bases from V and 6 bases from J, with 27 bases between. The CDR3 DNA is TGTGCCATCAGTGACCTCGACTCAGCCTATCTAGGTCTAAGCAATGAGCAGTTCTTC. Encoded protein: CAISDLDSAYLGLSNEQFF.

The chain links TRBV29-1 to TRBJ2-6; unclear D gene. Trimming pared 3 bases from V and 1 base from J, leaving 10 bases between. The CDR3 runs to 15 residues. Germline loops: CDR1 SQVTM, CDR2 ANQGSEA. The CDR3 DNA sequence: TGCAGCGTTGATTTCGGAAATTCTGGGGCCAACGTCCTGACTTTC. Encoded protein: CSVDFGNSGANVLTF.

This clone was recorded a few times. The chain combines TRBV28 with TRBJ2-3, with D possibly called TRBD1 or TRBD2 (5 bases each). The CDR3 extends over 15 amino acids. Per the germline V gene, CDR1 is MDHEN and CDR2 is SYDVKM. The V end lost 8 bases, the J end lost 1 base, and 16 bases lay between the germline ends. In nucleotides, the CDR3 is TGTGCCAGCGGCGTGGGGACGAGGGGCACAGATACGCAGTATTTT. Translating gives CASGVGTRGTDTQYF.

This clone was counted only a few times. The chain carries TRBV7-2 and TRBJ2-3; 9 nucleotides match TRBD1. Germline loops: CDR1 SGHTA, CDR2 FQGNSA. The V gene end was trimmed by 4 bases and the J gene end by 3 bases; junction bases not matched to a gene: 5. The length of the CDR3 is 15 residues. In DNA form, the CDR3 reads TGTGCCAGCAGCTCGATAGGACAGGGGACAGATACGCAGTATTTT. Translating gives CASSSIGQGTDTQYF.

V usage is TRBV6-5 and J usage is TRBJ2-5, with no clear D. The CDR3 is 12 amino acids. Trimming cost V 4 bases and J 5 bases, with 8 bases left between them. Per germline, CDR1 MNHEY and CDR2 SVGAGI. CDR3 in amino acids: CASSSTRETQYF. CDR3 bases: TGTGCCAGCAGTTCCACCAGGGAGACCCAGTACTTC.

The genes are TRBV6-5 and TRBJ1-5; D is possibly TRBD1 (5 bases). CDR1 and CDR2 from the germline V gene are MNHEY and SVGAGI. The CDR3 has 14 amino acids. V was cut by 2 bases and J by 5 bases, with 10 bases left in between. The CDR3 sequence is CASSYAGGDQPQHF. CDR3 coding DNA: TGTGCCAGCAGTTACGCCGGGGGGGATCAGCCCCAGCATTTT.

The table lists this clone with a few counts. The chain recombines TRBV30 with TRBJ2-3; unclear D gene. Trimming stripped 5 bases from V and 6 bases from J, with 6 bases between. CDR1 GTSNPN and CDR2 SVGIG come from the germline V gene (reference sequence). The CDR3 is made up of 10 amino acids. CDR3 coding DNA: TGTGCCTGGGAGGAGGATACGCAGTATTTT. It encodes CAWEEDTQYF.

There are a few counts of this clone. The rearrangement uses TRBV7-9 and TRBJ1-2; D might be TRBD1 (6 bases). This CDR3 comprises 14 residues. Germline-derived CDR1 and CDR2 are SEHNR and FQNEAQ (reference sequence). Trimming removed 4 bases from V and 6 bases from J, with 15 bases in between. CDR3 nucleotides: TGTGCCAGCAGCTACGGGGCAGGGGAAGATGGCTACACCTTC. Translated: CASSYGAGEDGYTF.

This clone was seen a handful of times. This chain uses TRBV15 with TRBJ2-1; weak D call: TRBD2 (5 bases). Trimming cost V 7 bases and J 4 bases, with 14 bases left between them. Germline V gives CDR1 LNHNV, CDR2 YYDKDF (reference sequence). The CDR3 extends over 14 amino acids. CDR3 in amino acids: CATKVGRGYNEQFF. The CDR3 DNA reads TGTGCCACCAAAGTAGGGCGAGGGTACAATGAGCAGTTCTTC.

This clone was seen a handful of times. CDR3 in amino acids: CASSEAGRAAETQYF. The CDR3, as DNA: TGTGCCAGCAGTGAAGCAGGTCGGGCGGCGGAGACCCAGTACTTC. The rearrangement links TRBV6-1 to TRBJ2-5, with unresolved D. The length of the CDR3 is 15 residues. Trimming shortened V by 0 bases and J by 5 bases, and 13 bases separated the two germline ends. Germline lookup yields CDR1 MNHNS and CDR2 SASEGT.

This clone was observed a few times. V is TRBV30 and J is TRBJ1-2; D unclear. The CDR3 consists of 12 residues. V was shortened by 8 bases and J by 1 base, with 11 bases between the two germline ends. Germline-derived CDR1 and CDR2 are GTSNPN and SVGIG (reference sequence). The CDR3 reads CARYNSNYGYTF. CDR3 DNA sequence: TGTGCCCGATATAACAGTAACTATGGCTACACCTTC.

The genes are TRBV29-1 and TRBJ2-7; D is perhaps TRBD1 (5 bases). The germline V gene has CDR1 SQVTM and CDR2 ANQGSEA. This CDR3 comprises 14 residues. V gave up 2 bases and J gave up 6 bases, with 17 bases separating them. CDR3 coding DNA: TGCAGCGTTGAACCCCTAGGGGAAATGGGCGAGCAGTACTTC. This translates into CSVEPLGEMGEQYF.

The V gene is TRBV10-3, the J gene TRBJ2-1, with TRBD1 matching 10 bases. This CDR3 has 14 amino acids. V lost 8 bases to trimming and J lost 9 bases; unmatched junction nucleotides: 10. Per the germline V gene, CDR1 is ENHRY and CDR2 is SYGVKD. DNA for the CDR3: TGTGCCATCTCTACCGGGACAGGGGACAGTGAGCAGTTCTTC. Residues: CAISTGTGDSEQFF.

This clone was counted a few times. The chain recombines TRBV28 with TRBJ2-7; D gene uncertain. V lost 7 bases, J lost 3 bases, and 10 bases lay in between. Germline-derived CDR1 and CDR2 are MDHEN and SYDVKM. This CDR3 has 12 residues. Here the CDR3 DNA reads TGTGCCAGCAACCCCCCCGGCTACGAGCAGTACTTC. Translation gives CASNPPGYEQYF.